This record concerns one TCR beta chain sequence. Donors had nominal health at sampling but likely had unrecorded immune exposures. Germline V gives CDR1 LNHDA, CDR2 SQIVND (reference sequence). The CDR3 extends over 16 amino acids. The J segment lost 2 bases and the V segment lost 10 bases, leaving 13 bases of the junction unmatched. The entry originates in a study of cytomegalovirus exposure and HLA in healthy donors. Amplification used 60 Vbeta primers and 13 Jbeta primers. Per the original data handling: Among the unique TCR beta chains that a later analysis counted, about 79 million in all, about 12 million were shared. This table comes from immunoSEQ multiplex PCR, and its TCRdb copy is limited to in-frame clones, with some not included. V and J calls plus clone size are reproduced from that table; the DNA served to infer D and trimming. The sample has 130,000 or so clones; nearly 80% are singletons.

The specimen sequenced was PBMCs. The gene calls are TRBV19 and TRBJ2-2; 7 nucleotides align to TRBD1. The TCR comes from a woman aged 40 to 55 in good health and CMV-seronegative. CDR3 amino acids: CANLDPGQINTGELFF. The CDR3 coding sequence is TGTGCCAACCTAGACCCGGGACAGATAAACACCGGGGAGCTGTTTTTT.